Below, one T cell receptor beta chain is given with its context. Its cognate antigen is unknown. Germline-derived CDR1 and CDR2 are KGHSH and LQKENI. This CDR3 comprises 14 residues. Trimming removed 3 bases from V and 2 bases from J, with 9 bases in between. Replicate PCRs from sorted subsets contained around 200 ng DNA, which is 30,000 to 35,000 T cell genomes. Generated by immunoSEQ multiplex PCR, the TCRdb table keeps only in-frame clones and is missing some. The repertoire consists of over 1.4 million clones, with around 97% occurring once and the leading ten covering more than 0.9%. The data belong to a study of shared clonotypes between healthy human individuals. Notes on the study in general: Few donors restricted represented genetic and exposure-history diversity.

Both subsets, CD45RA+ naive and CD45RA-negative memory, were split from the CD4+ cells. The rearrangement links TRBV18 to TRBJ2-3; no reliable D call. The TCR was taken from a man aged 25-45 years in good health. The sequenced sample consisted of naive CD4+ T cells sorted from blood. This sample's subset: CD45RA+ positively selected. CDR3 protein: CASSPLRITDTQYF. CDR3 nucleotides: TGTGCCAGCTCACCCCTAAGGATCACAGATACGCAGTATTTT.